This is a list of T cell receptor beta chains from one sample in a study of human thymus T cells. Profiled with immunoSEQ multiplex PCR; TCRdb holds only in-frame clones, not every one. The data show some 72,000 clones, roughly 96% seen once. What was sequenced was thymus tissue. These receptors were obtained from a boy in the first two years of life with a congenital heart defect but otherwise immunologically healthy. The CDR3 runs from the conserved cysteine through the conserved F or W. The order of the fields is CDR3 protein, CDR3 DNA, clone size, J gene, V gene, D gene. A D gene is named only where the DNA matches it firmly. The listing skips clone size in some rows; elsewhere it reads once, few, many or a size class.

CDR3 protein: CSVRRHRGTGARQGGYEQYF; CDR3 DNA: TGCAGCGTTCGGAGACACCGGGGGACTGGGGCGCGACAGGGGGGCTACGAGCAGTACTTC; clone size: once; J gene: TRBJ2-7; V gene: TRBV29-1; D gene: TRBD1
CDR3 protein: CASSNAGTWFYGYTF; CDR3 DNA: TGTGCCAGCAGCAACGCCGGGACCTGGTTCTATGGCTACACCTTC; clone size: .; J gene: TRBJ1-2; V gene: TRBV7-9; D gene: .
CDR3 protein: CASSASNRDTEAFF; CDR3 DNA: TGTGCCAGCAGTGCCTCGAACAGGGACACTGAAGCTTTCTTT; clone size: .; J gene: TRBJ1-1; V gene: TRBV6-5; D gene: .
CDR3 protein: CASSSRDGKISYEQYF; CDR3 DNA: TGTGCCAGCAGCTCCCGGGACGGTAAGATTTCCTACGAGCAGTACTTC; clone size: .; J gene: TRBJ2-7; V gene: TRBV5-5; D gene: .
CDR3 protein: CATSRGGTGTSGAASTDTQYF; CDR3 DNA: TGTGCCACCAGCAGAGGGGGAACCGGGACTAGCGGGGCCGCTAGCACAGATACGCAGTATTTT; clone size: .; J gene: TRBJ2-3; V gene: TRBV15; D gene: TRBD2
CDR3 protein: CASSTAGRTHTGELFF; CDR3 DNA: TGTGCCAGCAGCACCGCCGGGAGGACTCACACCGGGGAGCTGTTTTTT; clone size: .; J gene: TRBJ2-2; V gene: TRBV7-8; D gene: TRBD2
CDR3 protein: CASSQPRKVQEGRASGGYEQYF; CDR3 DNA: TGTGCCAGCAGTCAACCCCGTAAAGTTCAGGAGGGAAGGGCCTCAGGGGGATACGAGCAGTACTTC; clone size: .; J gene: TRBJ2-7; V gene: TRBV28; D gene: .
CDR3 protein: CASSDGGPYEQYF; CDR3 DNA: TGTGCCAGCAGCGATGGCGGTCCCTACGAGCAGTACTTC; clone size: .; J gene: TRBJ2-7; V gene: TRBV9; D gene: .
CDR3 protein: CASSWDRAYEQYF; CDR3 DNA: TGTGCCAGCAGCTGGGACAGGGCCTACGAGCAGTACTTC; clone size: .; J gene: TRBJ2-7; V gene: TRBV5-4; D gene: TRBD1
CDR3 protein: CATSGHQTGAYEQYF; CDR3 DNA: TGTGCCACCAGCGGCCACCAGACAGGGGCCTACGAGCAGTACTTC; clone size: once; J gene: TRBJ2-7; V gene: TRBV15; D gene: TRBD1
CDR3 protein: CASSVGADNSPLHF; CDR3 DNA: TGTGCCAGCAGCGTAGGGGCCGATAATTCACCCCTCCACTTT; clone size: .; J gene: TRBJ1-6; V gene: TRBV9; D gene: .
CDR3 protein: CASGLVPPRGDGYGYTF; CDR3 DNA: TGTGCTAGTGGTTTGGTACCCCCCAGGGGCGATGGCTATGGCTACACCTTC; clone size: once; J gene: TRBJ1-2; V gene: TRBV12-5; D gene: .
CDR3 protein: CASSPRGRNNEQFF; CDR3 DNA: TGTGCCAGCTCACCCAGGGGGCGAAACAATGAGCAGTTCTTC; clone size: .; J gene: TRBJ2-1; V gene: TRBV18; D gene: TRBD1
CDR3 protein: CASSELQGENEAFF; CDR3 DNA: TGTGCCAGCAGTGAATTACAGGGGGAGAATGAAGCTTTCTTT; clone size: .; J gene: TRBJ1-1; V gene: TRBV6-1; D gene: TRBD1
CDR3 protein: CASSPGFHQPQHF; CDR3 DNA: TGTGCCAGCAGCCCCGGGTTTCATCAGCCCCAGCATTTT; clone size: .; J gene: TRBJ1-5; V gene: TRBV7-2; D gene: .
CDR3 protein: CASSEAGRAFSHHSNQPQHF; CDR3 DNA: TGTGCCAGCAGTGAAGCCGGCAGGGCATTCTCCCACCATAGCAATCAGCCCCAGCATTTT; clone size: .; J gene: TRBJ1-5; V gene: TRBV6-1; D gene: .
CDR3 protein: CASSSQGRRTGELFF; CDR3 DNA: TGTGCCAGCAGTTCCCAGGGGAGAAGGACCGGGGAGCTGTTTTTT; clone size: .; J gene: TRBJ2-2; V gene: TRBV11-2; D gene: .
CDR3 protein: CASSQDPGINYGYTF; CDR3 DNA: TGCGCCAGCAGCCAAGACCCAGGTATCAACTATGGCTACACCTTC; clone size: once; J gene: TRBJ1-2; V gene: TRBV4-3; D gene: .
CDR3 protein: CAWSDWGTGLTF; CDR3 DNA: TGTGCCTGGAGTGATTGGGGGACAGGGCTAACCTTC; clone size: few; J gene: TRBJ1-2; V gene: TRBV30; D gene: TRBD1
CDR3 protein: CASKLSGADTEAFF; CDR3 DNA: TGTGCCAGCAAACTGAGCGGGGCGGACACTGAAGCTTTCTTT; clone size: .; J gene: TRBJ1-1; V gene: TRBV6-6; D gene: .
CDR3 protein: CASSYMGQNTEAFF; CDR3 DNA: TGTGCCAGCAGCTACATGGGACAGAACACTGAAGCTTTCTTT; clone size: .; J gene: TRBJ1-1; V gene: TRBV7-2; D gene: .
CDR3 protein: CASSTTGGETQYF; CDR3 DNA: TGTGCCAGCAGTACGACAGGGGGAGAGACCCAGTACTTC; clone size: .; J gene: TRBJ2-5; V gene: TRBV28; D gene: TRBD1
CDR3 protein: CASSQDPRTKKNTEAFF; CDR3 DNA: TGCGCCAGCAGCCAAGATCCGCGGACAAAAAAGAACACTGAAGCTTTCTTT; clone size: .; J gene: TRBJ1-1; V gene: TRBV4-3; D gene: .